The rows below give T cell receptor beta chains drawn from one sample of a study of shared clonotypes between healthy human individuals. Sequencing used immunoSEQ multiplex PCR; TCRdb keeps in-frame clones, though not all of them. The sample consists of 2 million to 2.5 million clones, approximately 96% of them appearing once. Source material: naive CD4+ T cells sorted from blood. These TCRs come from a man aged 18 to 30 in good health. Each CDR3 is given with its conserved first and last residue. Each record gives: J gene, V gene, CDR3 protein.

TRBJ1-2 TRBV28 CASTKKSYGYTF
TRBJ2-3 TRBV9 CASSKDRLTDTQYF
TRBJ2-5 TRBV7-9 CASSLGLAGSIVETQYF
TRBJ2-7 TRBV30 CAWSVFEGPEQYF
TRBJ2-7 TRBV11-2 CASSLVGRDSYEQYF
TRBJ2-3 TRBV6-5 CASRQGTDTQYF
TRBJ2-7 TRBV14 CASSRSGGAYEQYF
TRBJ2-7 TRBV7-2 CASSLETGLTYEQYF
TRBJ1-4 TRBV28 CAGSDRPTREKLFF
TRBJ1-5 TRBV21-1 CASSKVSTGVQPQHF
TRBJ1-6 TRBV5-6 CASSLVQGASSPLHF
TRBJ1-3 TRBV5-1 CASRGEGSGNTIYF
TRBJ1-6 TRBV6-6 CASSLQGSNSPLHF
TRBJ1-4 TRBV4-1 CASSQQGQGAEKLFF
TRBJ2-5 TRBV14 CASSQSETQYF
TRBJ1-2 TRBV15 CATSRDKGGGGYTF
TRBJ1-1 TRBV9 CASSLGQGRDTEAFF
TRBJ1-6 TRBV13 CASSLRGGQFSSSYNSPLHF
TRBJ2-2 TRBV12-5 CASGLTPGELFF
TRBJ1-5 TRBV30 CACTPGQGVSPQHF
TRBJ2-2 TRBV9 CASKQEWGSGELFF
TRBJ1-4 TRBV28 CASNTWDRGKLFF
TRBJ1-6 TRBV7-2 CASSFSETVALHF
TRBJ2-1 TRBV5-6 CASSSGLAGFNEQFF
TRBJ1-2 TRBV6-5 CASSYSTGTYGYTF
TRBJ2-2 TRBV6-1 CASKDATANTGELFF
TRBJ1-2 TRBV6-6 CAAQPPRGDYGYTF
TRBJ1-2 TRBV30 CAWKVVNYGYTF
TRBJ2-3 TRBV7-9 CASSFLAGGRASTDTQYF
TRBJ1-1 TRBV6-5 CASSKGQVMSTEAFF
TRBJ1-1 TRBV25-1 CASTPRGNTEAFF
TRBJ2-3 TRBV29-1 CSVVRGLISTDTQYF
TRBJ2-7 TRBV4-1 CASSQEGARVEQYF
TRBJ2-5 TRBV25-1 CASSEYKTSGAQETQYF
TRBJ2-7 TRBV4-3 CASSQDPGGNRGHYEQYF
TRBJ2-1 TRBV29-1 CSGSGTSGSRQFF
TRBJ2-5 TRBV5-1 CASSSGTVLETQYF